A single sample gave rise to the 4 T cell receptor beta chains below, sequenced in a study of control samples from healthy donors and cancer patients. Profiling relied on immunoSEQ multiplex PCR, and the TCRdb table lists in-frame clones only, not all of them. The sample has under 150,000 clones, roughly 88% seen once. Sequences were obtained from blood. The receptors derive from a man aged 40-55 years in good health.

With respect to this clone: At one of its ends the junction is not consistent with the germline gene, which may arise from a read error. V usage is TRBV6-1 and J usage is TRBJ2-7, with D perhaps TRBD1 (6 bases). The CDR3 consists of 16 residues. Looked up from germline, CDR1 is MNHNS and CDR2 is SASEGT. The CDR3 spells CASSKAQGSFGYEQYF. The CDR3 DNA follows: TGTGCCAGCAGTAAAGCCCAGGGGAGTTTTGGCTACGAGCAGTACTTC.

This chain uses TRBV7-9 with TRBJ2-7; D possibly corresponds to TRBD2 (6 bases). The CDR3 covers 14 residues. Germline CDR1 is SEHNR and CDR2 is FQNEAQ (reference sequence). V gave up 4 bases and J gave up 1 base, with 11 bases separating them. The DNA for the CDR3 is TGTGCCAGCAGCTCCCAGGGAGGATCCTACGAGCAGTACTTC. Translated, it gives CASSSQGGSYEQYF.

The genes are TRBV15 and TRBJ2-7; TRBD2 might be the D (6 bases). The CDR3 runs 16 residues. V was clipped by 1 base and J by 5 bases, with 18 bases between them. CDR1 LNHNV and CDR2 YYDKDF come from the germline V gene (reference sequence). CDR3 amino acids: CATSRVDFAGRHEQYF. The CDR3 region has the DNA TGTGCCACCAGCAGAGTCGACTTTGCAGGGAGGCACGAGCAGTACTTC.

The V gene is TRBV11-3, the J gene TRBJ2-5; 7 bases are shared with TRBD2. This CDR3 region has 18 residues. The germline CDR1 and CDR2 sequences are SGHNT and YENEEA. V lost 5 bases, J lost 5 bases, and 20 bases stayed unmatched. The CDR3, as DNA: TGTGCCAGCAGCGCCCGAAGTTGGGCCCAGCGGGGTTTGGAGACCCAGTACTTC. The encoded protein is CASSARSWAQRGLETQYF.